This T cell receptor (beta chain) was documented in a study of blood T cell repertoires in COVID-19. Study details: T cells, B-cell-depleted T cells, or PBMCs supplied cDNA or gDNA.

Trimming cost V 3 bases and J 11 bases; bases outside gene matches: 3. Germline V CDR1 and CDR2: MGHRA, YSYEKL. The CDR3 loop spans 13 amino acids. Original data processing: Cell counts per sample came from amplifying reference gene primers. Data came from immunoSEQ multiplex PCR; TCRdb stores just in-frame clones and leaves some out. From that table come the V and J calls and clone size; the DNA was used to work out D and trimming. The sample carries about 270,000 clones, about 87% recorded once. Sequenced input: PBMCs or T cells enriched from blood (not recorded which). The TCR originated in a young woman with acute COVID-19. The chain uses TRBV4-1 and TRBJ1-4; TRBD1 matches 10 bases. The CDR3 loop is CASSQMGQGKLFF. CDR3 nucleotides: TGCGCCAGCAGCCAGATGGGACAGGGGAAACTGTTTTTT.